These T cell receptor beta chains were read from a single sample in a study of T-cell reconstitution after alpha-beta-depleted transplantation in children. TCRdb passed the PCR reads through MiXCR, listing each CDR3 protein once. This table holds some 490,000 distinct CDR3 sequences, around 13% found once. The specimen was PBMCs from the stem cell graft donor, collected from the stem cell graft. The receptors stem from a human donor who donated a stem cell graft to a child with combined immunodeficiency. Each CDR3 is given with its conserved first and last residue. Fields, in order: V gene, D gene, clone size, J gene, CDR3 protein, CDR3 DNA. A D gene is named only where the DNA matches it firmly. Some rows have no size entry. The others give once, few or many, or a class for an expanded clone.

V gene: TRBV12-3/TRBV12-4
D gene: -
clone size: many
J gene: TRBJ2-7
CDR3 protein: CAIRDSVGEQYF
CDR3 DNA: TGTGCCATCCGGGACTCCGTCGGAGAGCAGTACTTC

V gene: TRBV4-1
D gene: TRBD2
clone size: -
J gene: TRBJ2-2
CDR3 protein: CASSPLPLREAITGELFF
CDR3 DNA: TGCGCCAGCAGTCCGTTGCCCCTCCGGGAGGCCATCACCGGGGAGCTGTTTTTT

V gene: TRBV12-3/TRBV12-4
D gene: TRBD2
clone size: few
J gene: TRBJ2-7
CDR3 protein: CASSLRRLAGYEQYF
CDR3 DNA: TGTGCCAGCAGTTTGCGTCGACTAGCGGGGTACGAGCAGTACTTC

V gene: TRBV29-1
D gene: -
clone size: -
J gene: TRBJ1-2
CDR3 protein: CSVAFGTTNYGYTF
CDR3 DNA: TGCAGCGTTGCCTTTGGGACAACCAACTATGGCTACACCTTC

V gene: TRBV5-1
D gene: -
clone size: -
J gene: TRBJ1-2
CDR3 protein: CASSIGGNRADDGYTF
CDR3 DNA: TGCGCCAGCAGCATCGGGGGGAACAGGGCCGATGATGGCTACACCTTC

V gene: TRBV2
D gene: TRBD2
clone size: -
J gene: TRBJ2-1
CDR3 protein: CASSDRLAVNNGQFF
CDR3 DNA: TGTGCCAGCAGTGACAGGCTAGCGGTAAACAATGGGCAGTTCTTC

V gene: TRBV20-1
D gene: -
clone size: few
J gene: TRBJ1-6
CDR3 protein: CSARAASSYNSPLHF
CDR3 DNA: TGCAGTGCTAGAGCGGCCAGCTCCTATAATTCACCCCTCCACTTT

V gene: TRBV12-3/TRBV12-4
D gene: -
clone size: few
J gene: TRBJ2-2
CDR3 protein: CASSFSGSGTGELFF
CDR3 DNA: TGTGCCAGCAGTTTTTCGGGTTCGGGTACCGGGGAGCTGTTTTTT

V gene: TRBV10-3
D gene: -
clone size: few
J gene: TRBJ2-3
CDR3 protein: CAIRAGGTDTQYF
CDR3 DNA: TGTGCCATCCGAGCTGGGGGCACAGATACGCAGTATTTT

V gene: TRBV25-1
D gene: -
clone size: -
J gene: TRBJ1-4
CDR3 protein: CASSDGQGLNEKLFF
CDR3 DNA: TGTGCCAGCAGTGACGGGCAGGGTCTAAATGAAAAACTGTTTTTT

V gene: TRBV11-1
D gene: TRBD1
clone size: -
J gene: TRBJ2-7
CDR3 protein: CASSFDSQGAEYF
CDR3 DNA: TGTGCCAGCAGCTTCGATTCACAGGGGGCCGAGTACTTC

V gene: TRBV11-2
D gene: -
clone size: few
J gene: TRBJ1-2
CDR3 protein: CASSRRGNYGYTF
CDR3 DNA: TGTGCCAGCAGCCGCCGGGGGAACTATGGCTACACCTTC

V gene: TRBV24-1
D gene: -
clone size: few
J gene: TRBJ1-1
CDR3 protein: CATRGFNTEAFF
CDR3 DNA: TGTGCCACCAGAGGATTTAACACTGAAGCTTTCTTT

V gene: TRBV7-9
D gene: -
clone size: -
J gene: TRBJ2-7
CDR3 protein: CASSLAGGYDSYEQYF
CDR3 DNA: TGTGCCAGCAGCTTAGCGGGGGGCTATGACTCCTACGAGCAGTACTTC

V gene: TRBV2
D gene: -
clone size: -
J gene: TRBJ1-1
CDR3 protein: CASNLGPQVEAFF
CDR3 DNA: TGTGCCAGCAACCTTGGTCCTCAGGTTGAAGCTTTCTTT

V gene: TRBV7-2
D gene: TRBD2
clone size: many
J gene: TRBJ2-3
CDR3 protein: CASSFRAGDTDTQYF
CDR3 DNA: TGTGCCAGCAGCTTTCGAGCGGGGGACACAGATACGCAGTATTTT

V gene: TRBV29-1
D gene: -
clone size: few
J gene: TRBJ2-3
CDR3 protein: CSVAGTSWGHTQYF
CDR3 DNA: TGCAGCGTTGCCGGGACCAGTTGGGGGCATACGCAGTATTTT

V gene: TRBV11-2
D gene: -
clone size: once
J gene: TRBJ2-7
CDR3 protein: CASSLDRQIYEQYF
CDR3 DNA: TGTGCCAGCAGCTTAGATCGCCAGATTTACGAGCAGTACTTC

V gene: TRBV9
D gene: -
clone size: -
J gene: TRBJ2-2
CDR3 protein: CASSPPGGTTNTGELFF
CDR3 DNA: TGTGCCAGCAGCCCCCCCGGGGGCACAACGAACACCGGGGAGCTGTTTTTT

V gene: TRBV11-3
D gene: TRBD1
clone size: few
J gene: TRBJ2-1
CDR3 protein: CASSLLSEGWNWDRAYNEQFF
CDR3 DNA: TGTGCCAGCAGCTTATTGTCCGAAGGTTGGAATTGGGACAGGGCGTACAATGAGCAGTTCTTC

V gene: TRBV20-1
D gene: TRBD2
clone size: many
J gene: TRBJ2-7
CDR3 protein: CSARDLAGISYEQYF
CDR3 DNA: TGCAGTGCTAGAGACCTAGCGGGGATCTCCTACGAGCAGTACTTC

V gene: TRBV3-1
D gene: TRBD2
clone size: -
J gene: TRBJ2-1
CDR3 protein: CASSQPLALSYNEQFF
CDR3 DNA: TGTGCCAGCAGCCAACCACTAGCGCTCTCCTACAATGAGCAGTTCTTC

V gene: TRBV12-3/TRBV12-4
D gene: TRBD1
clone size: many
J gene: TRBJ2-7
CDR3 protein: CASSLGQGLDEQYF
CDR3 DNA: TGTGCCAGCAGTTTGGGACAGGGTCTTGACGAGCAGTACTTC

V gene: TRBV18
D gene: TRBD2
clone size: -
J gene: TRBJ2-7
CDR3 protein: CASSPTAGASGGYEQYF
CDR3 DNA: TGTGCCAGCTCACCAACGGCCGGGGCTAGCGGAGGCTACGAGCAGTACTTC

V gene: TRBV9
D gene: -
clone size: many
J gene: TRBJ2-2
CDR3 protein: CASSVASGFTGELFF
CDR3 DNA: TGTGCCAGCAGCGTCGCATCAGGGTTCACCGGGGAGCTGTTTTTT

V gene: TRBV12-3/TRBV12-4
D gene: -
clone size: -
J gene: TRBJ2-1
CDR3 protein: CASSFTGPYNEQFF
CDR3 DNA: TGTGCCAGCAGTTTTACGGGCCCCTACAATGAGCAGTTCTTC

V gene: TRBV29-1
D gene: TRBD1
clone size: once
J gene: TRBJ1-2
CDR3 protein: CSVGRDSNYGYTF
CDR3 DNA: TGCAGCGTGGGTAGGGACAGTAACTATGGCTACACCTTC

V gene: TRBV5-4
D gene: -
clone size: -
J gene: TRBJ2-2
CDR3 protein: CASSLGGPTNTGELFF
CDR3 DNA: TGTGCCAGCAGCTTAGGGGGGCCTACGAACACCGGGGAGCTGTTTTTT

V gene: TRBV6-1
D gene: -
clone size: few
J gene: TRBJ1-6
CDR3 protein: CASSPSTANPLHF
CDR3 DNA: TGTGCCAGCAGCCCCTCTACGGCCAATCCCCTCCACTTT

V gene: TRBV6-6
D gene: -
clone size: -
J gene: TRBJ2-6
CDR3 protein: CASSYGSYILTF
CDR3 DNA: TGTGCCAGCAGTTACGGTTCGTATATCCTGACTTTC

V gene: TRBV6-5
D gene: TRBD1
clone size: few
J gene: TRBJ2-7
CDR3 protein: CASSQDRAEQYF
CDR3 DNA: TGTGCCAGCAGTCAAGACAGGGCCGAGCAGTACTTC

V gene: TRBV5-1
D gene: TRBD1
clone size: few
J gene: TRBJ2-7
CDR3 protein: CASSSEPGTGLYEQYF
CDR3 DNA: TGCGCCAGCAGCTCAGAGCCCGGGACAGGCTTATACGAGCAGTACTTC

V gene: TRBV18
D gene: -
clone size: few
J gene: TRBJ2-1
CDR3 protein: CASSPPVRGEQFF
CDR3 DNA: TGTGCCAGCTCACCACCAGTCAGGGGTGAGCAGTTCTTC

V gene: TRBV6-2/TRBV6-3
D gene: TRBD2
clone size: few
J gene: TRBJ2-2
CDR3 protein: CASRLAGARGELFF
CDR3 DNA: TGTGCCAGCAGACTAGCGGGAGCACGCGGGGAGCTGTTTTTT

V gene: TRBV9
D gene: -
clone size: many
J gene: TRBJ2-1
CDR3 protein: CASSVVEDEQFF
CDR3 DNA: TGTGCCAGCAGCGTAGTAGAGGATGAGCAGTTCTTC

V gene: TRBV15
D gene: -
clone size: -
J gene: TRBJ1-6
CDR3 protein: CATSRDGAARSPLHF
CDR3 DNA: TGTGCCACCAGCAGAGATGGAGCCGCGAGGTCACCCCTCCACTTT